This T cell receptor beta chain emerged from a study of spatial heterogeneity in lung cancer. Study in general: The count of detected beta-chain sequences consistently exceeded that of alpha-chain sequences. As counted in raw reads, each unique TCR and UMI combination appeared more than ten times on average.

All TCR cDNA molecules were individually tagged with a unique molecular identifier. Each CDR3 protein is one row after TCRdb ran MiXCR on the 5' RACE reads. Among about 13,000 distinct CDR3 sequences listed, about 5.1% were seen once. Documented time point: sample taken at primary tumor resection. Whole RNA from tumor, nontumor lung or frozen PBMC was sequenced unsorted. Samples were obtained from more than 70 donors, all untreated early-stage non-small cell lung cancer patients. This clonotype was picked up many times. The library was designed around alpha chains, so this beta chain is a stray read whose abundance carries little weight. Germline V gene data show CDR1 as SGHTA and CDR2 as FQGTGA. Trimming pared 5 bases from V and 0 bases from J, leaving 17 bases between. The CDR3 covers 18 residues.

This TCR was sampled from a human donor with early-stage non-small cell lung cancer. The chain links TRBV7-3 to TRBJ2-6; possible D gene TRBD1, 6 bases. Specimen: lung tumor tissue, collected at surgery. CDR3 DNA: TGTGCCAGCAGCGAACAGGGTTTAAGTAGCTCTGGGGCCAACGTCCTGACTTTC. Encoded protein: CASSEQGLSSSGANVLTF.